The next 28 T cell receptor beta chains were all read from a single sample in a study of blood T cells in healthy people across ages (dated by TCRdb to the mid-2010s). Libraries were made using 5' RACE. Instrument used: Illumina HiSeq 2500. A second PCR of roughly 6 to 11 cycles was run with a J-beta primer mix and a sample-barcoded 5' primer. The public reads were reprocessed in TCRdb via fastp at Q25 and MiXCR, keeping in-frame beta chains. Each CDR3 protein appears once, grouped with its most common genes and DNA. The sample contains about 670,000 distinct CDR3 sequences, over 40% of them found a single time. The ten largest clones add up to 25% to 35% of the sample. The sample comprised blood. The receptors stem from an older man in good health.

The chain is built from TRBV13 and TRBJ1-1; 9 nucleotides match TRBD1. Germline-derived CDR1 and CDR2 are PRHDT and FYEKMQ (reference sequence). This CDR3 has 16 amino acids. V shed 5 bases and J 4 bases; nucleotides not matched to a gene: 11. CDR3 coding DNA: TGTGCCAGCAGCCTCACCCGGGACAGGGCAGGCACTGAAGCTTTCTTT. Its translation: CASSLTRDRAGTEAFF.

This clonotype turned up a few times. The chain carries TRBV18 and TRBJ2-7, with D unresolved. The germline CDR1 and CDR2 sequences are KGHSH and LQKENI. The length of the CDR3 is 13 residues. V shed 3 bases and J shed 0 bases, with 6 bases lying between them. CDR3 region: CASSPTSSYEQYF. CDR3 nucleotide sequence: TGTGCCAGCTCACCGACGAGCTCCTACGAGCAGTACTTC. The full variable domain, rest sourced from reference TRBV18 and TRBJ2-7, is NAGVMQNPRHLVRRRGQEARLRCSPMKGHSHVYWYRQLPEEGLKFMVYLQKENIIDESGMPKERFSAEFPKEGPSILRIQQVVRGDSAAYFCASSPTSSYEQYFGPGTRLTVT.

This chain uses TRBV24-1 with TRBJ2-1; D gene unclear. The end of the DNA aligns better with TRBJ2-7, so the J call may be wrong. In germline, CDR1 is KGHDR, CDR2 SFDVKD. The CDR3 runs to 15 residues. CDR3 coding DNA: TGTGCCACCAGTGATCGCGGATACTCCTACAATGAGCAGTACTTC. Encoded protein: CATSDRGYSYNEQYF.

The chain is built from TRBV4-1 and TRBJ1-6, with D maybe TRBD1 (5 bases). The CDR3 contains 14 residues. Germline CDR1 and CDR2: MGHRA and YSYEKL. The germline V and J ends were trimmed by 5 bases and 4 bases, with 9 bases remaining between them. This CDR3 is CASSEGNYNSPLHF. The CDR3 DNA reads as TGCGCCAGCAGCGAGGGGAATTATAATTCACCCCTCCACTTT.

This clonotype was counted a few times. The chain recombines TRBV6-6 with TRBJ2-7; 7 bases are shared with TRBD2. Germline CDR1 MNHNY, CDR2 SVGAGI (reference sequence). This CDR3 has 14 residues. With V trimmed by 4 bases and J by 2 bases, 5 bases remained unmatched. The CDR3 sequence: CASSWEGRTYEQYF. The DNA of the CDR3 is TGTGCCAGCAGTTGGGAGGGACGTACCTACGAGCAGTACTTC.

V is TRBV5-1 and J is TRBJ1-1; TRBD1 agrees at 9 bases. Per the germline V gene, CDR1 is SGHRS and CDR2 is YFSETQ. This CDR3 is built from 16 residues. The J segment lost 5 bases and the V segment lost 2 bases, leaving 10 bases of the junction unmatched. The CDR3 DNA follows: TGCGCCAGCAGCTTCCTAGGTACAGGGGGCGGGACTGAAGCTTTCTTT. Its protein product is CASSFLGTGGGTEAFF. The full variable domain, rest sourced from reference TRBV5-1 and TRBJ1-1, is KAGVTQTPRYLIKTRGQQVTLSCSPISGHRSVSWYQQTPGQGLQFLFEYFSETQRNKGNFPGRFSGRQFSNSRSEMNVSTLELGDSALYLCASSFLGTGGGTEAFFGQGTRLTVV.

This clonotype was counted only a few times. This chain links TRBV5-4 with TRBJ2-1, with 10 positions matching TRBD2. Germline V lookup: CDR1 SGHNT, CDR2 YYREEE (reference sequence). V trimming: 4 bases; J trimming: 8 bases; junction bases outside the gene matches: 9. The CDR3 length is 15 residues. CDR3 sequence: CASSRPQREGHEQFF. CDR3 sequence (DNA): TGTGCCAGCAGCCGACCCCAGCGGGAGGGCCATGAGCAGTTCTTC.

This clonotype was found a few times. V is TRBV5-1 and J is TRBJ2-1; 9 bases are shared with TRBD2. CDR1 and CDR2 from the germline V gene are SGHRS and YFSETQ. V shed 0 bases and J 11 bases; nucleotides not matched to a gene: 3. This CDR3 is built from 13 residues. CDR3 coding DNA: TGCGCCAGCAGCTTGGTAGCGGGAGTTCAGCAGTTCTTC. It translates to CASSLVAGVQQFF.

This chain links TRBV11-3 with TRBJ2-3; a possible D gene is TRBD2 (5 bases). CDR1 and CDR2 (germline): SGHNT, YENEEA. Trimming left V 1 base short and J 1 base short, with 9 bases between. The CDR3 is 15 amino acids. CDR3 residues: CASSLVGARTDTQYF. In DNA form, the CDR3 reads TGTGCCAGCAGCTTAGTGGGAGCTCGCACAGATACGCAGTATTTT. Combining the CDR3 with reference TRBV11-3 and TRBJ2-3 gives the whole variable domain EAGVVQSPRYKIIEKKQPVAFWCNPISGHNTLYWYLQNLGQGPELLIRYENEEAVDDSQLPKDRFSAERLKGVDSTLKIQPAELGDSAVYLCASSLVGARTDTQYFGPGTRLTVL.

This clonotype appeared a few times. The chain is built from TRBV12-3 or TRBV12-4 and TRBJ2-7; D assignment may be TRBD1 or TRBD2 (5 bases each). V gave up 1 base and J gave up 7 bases, with 17 bases separating them. The CDR3 has 15 amino acids. CDR3 sequence (DNA): TGTGCCAGCAGTTTAGGGGGGAAACTTACCAATGAGCAGTACTTC. Amino acids: CASSLGGKLTNEQYF.

The CDR3 DNA reads as TGTGCCAGCAGCGTAGACCAGGGGGCTTACGAGCAGTACTTC. Translated: CASSVDQGAYEQYF. V and J are TRBV9 and TRBJ2-7; 8 bases are shared with TRBD1. Trimming took 0 bases from V and 4 from J; bases not matched to a gene: 3. The CDR3 contains 14 residues. Germline CDR1 is SGDLS and CDR2 is YYNGEE.

The rearrangement uses TRBV7-2 and TRBJ2-5, with 7 nucleotides matching TRBD2. Germline trimming cut 5 bases from V and 11 bases from J; bases unmatched to any gene: 23. The CDR3 runs to 17 residues. Germline-derived CDR1 and CDR2 are SGHTA and FQGNSA. The CDR3: CASSPDGTTRRGNEQYF. The CDR3, as DNA: TGTGCCAGCAGCCCAGACGGGACTACCCGAAGGGGCAATGAGCAGTACTTC.

This clonotype was observed a few times. J is TRBJ2-5 and V is TRBV28; possibly TRBD2 for D (6 bases). CDR3 size: 13 residues. Looked up from germline, CDR1 is MDHEN and CDR2 is SYDVKM. V dropped 2 bases and J dropped 12 bases, with 16 bases sitting between them. CDR3 coding DNA: TGTGCCAGCAGTTTAGAGTCTAGCGAGTGGAAGTACTTC. It encodes CASSLESSEWKYF.

This clonotype has only a few counts. J is TRBJ2-7 and V is TRBV11-1, with 8 bases fitting TRBD1. This CDR3 region has 14 residues. V shed 5 bases and J 2 bases; nucleotides not matched to a gene: 5. Per germline, CDR1 SGHAT and CDR2 FQDESV (reference sequence). The CDR3 DNA follows: TGTGCCAGCAGCCTGGACAGGGTGACCTACGAGCAGTACTTC. Translated, it gives CASSLDRVTYEQYF.

Ten or more counts support this clonotype. V and J are TRBV7-3 and TRBJ2-5; TRBD2 is a possible D gene (6 bases). The CDR3 contains 13 residues. Germline V gene sequence: CDR1 SGHTA, CDR2 FQGTGA. Trimming pared 3 bases from V and 5 bases from J, leaving 10 bases between. This CDR3 is CASSFGGDETQYF. CDR3 nucleotide sequence: TGTGCCAGCAGCTTTGGAGGGGACGAGACCCAGTACTTC.

The V and J genes are TRBV6-5 and TRBJ1-1; TRBD1 is a possible D gene (6 bases). V was trimmed by 6 bases and J by 3 bases, leaving 8 bases between them. Germline-derived CDR1 and CDR2 are MNHEY and SVGAGI. The CDR3 length is 12 residues. CDR3 region: CASRGAYTEAFF. CDR3 DNA: TGTGCCAGCAGGGGGGCGTACACTGAAGCTTTCTTT.

This clonotype was detected many times. The chain joins TRBV10-3 to TRBJ2-1; D remains unclear. This CDR3 contains 13 residues. V lost 2 bases to trimming and J lost 12 bases, with 14 bases between them. CDR1 and CDR2 (germline): ENHRY, SYGVKD. CDR3 amino acids: CAISETGPVGQFF. CDR3 DNA: TGTGCCATCAGTGAGACCGGGCCCGTAGGGCAGTTCTTC.

The chain has TRBV6-2 or TRBV6-3 and TRBJ2-7; D possibly corresponds to TRBD2 (6 bases). CDR3 length equals 12 residues. CDR1 is MNHEY and CDR2 is SVGEGT in the germline V gene. Trimming left V 8 bases short and J 7 bases short, with 15 bases between. The CDR3 loop reads CASSKEGGEQYF. The CDR3, as DNA: TGTGCCAGCTCTAAAGAGGGAGGTGAGCAGTACTTC.

The chain employs TRBV24-1 and TRBJ2-1, with D perhaps matching TRBD2 (6 bases). V was cut by 4 bases and J by 4 bases, with 10 bases left in between. The germline gives CDR1 KGHDR, CDR2 SFDVKD. The CDR3 totals 14 residues. CDR3 bases: TGTGCCACCAGTGACCCTCGGGGGTACAATGAGCAGTTCTTC. Protein sequence: CATSDPRGYNEQFF.

This clonotype was seen many times. V and J are TRBV28 and TRBJ2-7; 10 nucleotides match TRBD2. The CDR3 is made up of 16 amino acids. J lost 1 base, V lost 6 bases, and 9 bases had no gene match. Germline V lookup: CDR1 MDHEN, CDR2 SYDVKM. Written as DNA, the CDR3 is TGTGCCAGCAGGGTAGCGGGAGGCCCTTCTTCCTACGAGCAGTACTTC. This codes for CASRVAGGPSSYEQYF.

There are a few counts of this clonotype. The V gene is TRBV9, the J gene TRBJ2-7; 7 nucleotides align to TRBD1. CDR3 length: 15 amino acids. CDR1 is SGDLS, CDR2 YYNGEE, per germline. V shed 4 bases, J shed 2 bases, and the junction held 9 bases outside the gene matches. The DNA for the CDR3 is TGTGCCAGCAGCCCTAGGGGGACAGCAACCTACGAGCAGTACTTC. This encodes CASSPRGTATYEQYF.

This chain connects TRBV6-2 or TRBV6-3 to TRBJ2-5; D is perhaps TRBD2 (6 bases). CDR1 is MNHEY and CDR2 is SVGEGT in the germline V gene. The CDR3 consists of 16 residues. Between the trimmed V and J ends, which lost 5 bases and 7 bases, there was a span of 23 bases. In DNA form, the CDR3 reads TGTGCCAGCAGTCCAATTATCGACCGGGGGAGAGCGACCCAGTACTTC. It yields the protein CASSPIIDRGRATQYF.

The DNA for the CDR3 is TGTGCCAGCAGCCTGAAGCAGACCGCGGCAAATACGCAGTATTTT. Encoded protein: CASSLKQTAANTQYF. This chain uses TRBV14 with TRBJ2-3, with D unresolved. In germline, CDR1 is SGHDN, CDR2 FVKESK. The CDR3 sequence is 15 residues long. Trimming took off 4 bases at V and 7 bases at J, with 18 bases between the two ends.

V gene TRBV6-1 combines with J gene TRBJ2-7, with 12 bases aligning to TRBD2. CDR1 is MNHNS, CDR2 SASEGT, per germline. Losses at the gene ends were 5 bases for V and 3 bases for J; bases not matched to a gene: 5. The CDR3 totals 15 residues. The CDR3 reads CASSLLAGGLYEQYF. CDR3 DNA: TGTGCCAGCAGTTTACTAGCGGGGGGCCTCTACGAGCAGTACTTC.

The rearrangement joins TRBV6-2 or TRBV6-3 to TRBJ2-5, with D perhaps matching TRBD1 (5 bases). The germline V and J ends were trimmed by 4 bases and 11 bases, with 23 bases remaining between them. This CDR3 is built from 15 residues. Germline CDR1 and CDR2: MNHEY and SVGEGT. CDR3 loop: CASSFRQNSYNEQYF. As DNA, the CDR3 is TGTGCCAGCAGTTTCAGACAGAACAGCTACAATGAGCAGTACTTC.

This clonotype was counted a few times. The V gene is TRBV5-1, the J gene TRBJ2-7; TRBD2 agrees at 8 bases. The CDR3 sequence is 14 residues long. J lost 0 bases, V lost 4 bases, and 3 bases had no gene match. CDR1 SGHRS and CDR2 YFSETQ come from the germline V gene. DNA of the CDR3: TGCGCCAGCAGCGAGACTAGCGTCTCCTACGAGCAGTACTTC. Protein product: CASSETSVSYEQYF.

To note about this clonotype: Likely a read error: the CDR3 ends without its conserved phenylalanine or tryptophan. The gene calls are TRBV6-2 or TRBV6-3 and TRBJ2-2, with 9 bases fitting TRBD2. CDR3 size: 16 residues. Germline V gene lookup returns CDR1 MNHEY and CDR2 SVGEGT. V lost 8 bases, J lost 4 bases, and 11 bases stayed unmatched. The CDR3 sequence is CASRGLAGLSTGELFS. The CDR3 DNA sequence: TGTGCCAGCCGAGGGCTAGCGGGACTCAGCACCGGGGAGCTGTTTTCT.

This clonotype was picked up a small number of times. The chain carries TRBV7-6 and TRBJ2-3; tentatively, D is TRBD1 (5 bases). Germline CDR1 SGHVS, CDR2 FNYEAQ. Trimming shortened V by 5 bases and J by 3 bases, and 12 bases separated the two germline ends. The CDR3 is 14 amino acids. CDR3 nucleotides: TGTGCCAGCAGCACCGACAGTGTAACAGATACGCAGTATTTT. Its translation is CASSTDSVTDTQYF.